This TCR beta chain derives from a study of T-cell memory formation after mild COVID-19. The authors produced TCR alpha and TCR beta cDNA libraries with sample barcodes and UMIs by 5'RACE using constant-segment primers. TCRdb analysed the 5' RACE reads with MiXCR anew, one entry per CDR3 protein. The data hold roughly 40,000 distinct CDR3 sequences, with 6% to 8% observed a single time. This clonotype has at least ten counts. The antigen is undetermined. Findings of the study overall: Second-wave clones peaking on day 37 lacked confirmed SARS-CoV-2 specificity. Contracting CD4+ clones lay largely in CM and EM, with CD8+ ones residing in EMRA.

Trimming removed 1 base at V and 6 bases at J, with 21 bases between. The CDR3 runs to 17 residues. CDR1 and CDR2 from the germline V gene are MGHRA and YSYEKL. This receptor was identified in a man aged 18 to 30 who had mild COVID-19 (a few samples of this study predate the infection). Cell type and time point are not known. The specimen sequenced was PBMCs or a T cell subset sorted from them (not recorded which). The gene calls are TRBV4-1 and TRBJ1-2; D uncertain. The CDR3 DNA is TGCGCCAGCAGCCAAGGGAGTCCCCGAGAAACCGTGCATGGCTACACCTTC. Protein product: CASSQGSPRETVHGYTF.